The clone carrying this T cell receptor (beta chain) was found a few times. Its antigen is still unknown. The germline gives CDR1 LNHDA, CDR2 SQIVND (reference sequence). The CDR3 is 13 residues long. Trimming shortened V by 8 bases and J by 2 bases, and 13 bases separated the two germline ends. This specimen belongs to a study of beta chain features in type 1 diabetes. General observations from the study: People with Type 1 diabetes carried modestly yet significantly shorter TCRB CDR3s in all four CD4+ subsets. Junctions at VDJ sites from type 1 diabetes patients had fewer insertions and more deletions. Any PCR bias toward short templates would affect both groups alike.

The authors reverse transcribed all of the isolated RNA, so sequencing captured expressed TCRB transcripts. Libraries were prepared by immunoSEQ multiplex PCR; TCRdb keeps only in-frame clonotypes and omits some of them. The data hold about 290,000 clones, with approximately 8.1% observed a single time. CD4+ cells of the naive, central memory, regulatory and stem cell-like memory types were sorted via CD45RO/CCR7/CD25/CD127/CD95/CD27. The sequencing input was central memory CD4+ T cells from blood. The clonotype originates from a woman aged 18-29 years in good health. The genes are TRBV19 and TRBJ2-7; D possibly corresponds to TRBD2 (5 bases). CDR3 sequence: CASDSGSTYEQYF. Here the CDR3 DNA reads TGTGCCAGTGACTCGGGGTCCACCTACGAGCAGTACTTC.